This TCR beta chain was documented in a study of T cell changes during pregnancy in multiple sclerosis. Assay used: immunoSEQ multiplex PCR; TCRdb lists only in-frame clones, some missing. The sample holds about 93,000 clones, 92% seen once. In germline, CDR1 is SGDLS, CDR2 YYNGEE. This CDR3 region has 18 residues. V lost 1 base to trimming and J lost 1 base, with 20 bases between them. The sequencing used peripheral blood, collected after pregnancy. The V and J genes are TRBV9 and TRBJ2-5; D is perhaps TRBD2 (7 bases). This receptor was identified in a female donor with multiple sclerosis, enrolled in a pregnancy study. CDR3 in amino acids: CASSVSMGGATAQETQYF. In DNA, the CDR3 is TGTGCCAGCAGCGTATCTATGGGGGGGGCAACTGCCCAAGAGACCCAGTACTTC.